This TCR beta chain appears in the sequencing data of a study of blood T cell repertoires in COVID-19. The Seattle patients joined while their infection was active and were tracked longitudinally afterward. V was shortened by 5 bases and J by 5 bases, with 9 bases between the two germline ends. The CDR3 extends over 12 amino acids. Original handling: Nucleated cell counts were estimated from reference gene primer amplification. Using immunoSEQ multiplex PCR, the repertoire was profiled, and TCRdb retains in-frame clones only, with some absent. That table gives V, J and clone size, and the DNA gave D and trimming. Counted here are around 220,000 clones, around 86% occurring once; the ten biggest clones make up 8.2%.

V is TRBV12-3 or TRBV12-4 and J is TRBJ1-2, with TRBD1 as a possible D gene (6 bases). The origin of this receptor is a woman of 80 years or more with COVID-19, enrolled during active disease. Sequencing was performed on peripheral blood. DNA for the CDR3: TGTGCCAGCAGTCCACAGGGATATGGCTACACCTTC. Its translation: CASSPQGYGYTF.